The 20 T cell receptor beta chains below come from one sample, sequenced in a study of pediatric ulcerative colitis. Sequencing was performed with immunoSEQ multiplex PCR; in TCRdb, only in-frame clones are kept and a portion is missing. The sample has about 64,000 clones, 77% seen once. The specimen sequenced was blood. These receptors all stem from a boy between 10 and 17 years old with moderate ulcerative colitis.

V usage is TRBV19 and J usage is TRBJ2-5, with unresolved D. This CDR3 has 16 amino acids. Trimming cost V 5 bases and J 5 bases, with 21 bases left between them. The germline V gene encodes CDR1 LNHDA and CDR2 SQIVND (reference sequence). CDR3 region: CASSQDLLGTGETQYF. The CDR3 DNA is TGTGCCAGTAGTCAAGATCTTCTAGGTACCGGGGAGACCCAGTACTTC.

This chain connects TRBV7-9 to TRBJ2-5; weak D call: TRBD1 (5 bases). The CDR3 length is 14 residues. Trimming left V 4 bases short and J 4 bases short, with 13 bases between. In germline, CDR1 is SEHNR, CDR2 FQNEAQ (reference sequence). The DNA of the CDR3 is TGTGCCAGCAGCTGGGGCCGCCGAGGAGAGACCCAGTACTTC. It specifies CASSWGRRGETQYF.

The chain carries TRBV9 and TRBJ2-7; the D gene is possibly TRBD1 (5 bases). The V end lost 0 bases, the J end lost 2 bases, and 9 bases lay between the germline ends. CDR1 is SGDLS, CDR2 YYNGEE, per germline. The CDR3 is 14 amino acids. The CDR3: CASSVGGRTYEQYF. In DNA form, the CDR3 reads TGTGCCAGCAGCGTAGGGGGCCGAACCTACGAGCAGTACTTC.

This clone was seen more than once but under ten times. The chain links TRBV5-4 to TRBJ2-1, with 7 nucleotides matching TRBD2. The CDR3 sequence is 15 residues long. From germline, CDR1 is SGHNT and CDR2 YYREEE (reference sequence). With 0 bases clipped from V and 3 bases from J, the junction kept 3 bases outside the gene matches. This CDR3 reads CASSLGGRGYNEQFF. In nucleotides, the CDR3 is TGTGCCAGCAGCTTGGGCGGGAGAGGCTACAATGAGCAGTTCTTC.

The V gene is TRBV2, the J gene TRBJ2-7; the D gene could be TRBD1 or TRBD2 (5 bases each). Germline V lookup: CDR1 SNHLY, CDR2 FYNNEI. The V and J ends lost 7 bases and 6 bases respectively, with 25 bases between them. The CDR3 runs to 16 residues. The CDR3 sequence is CASNGRPGTRFSEQYF. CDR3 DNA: TGTGCCAGCAATGGGAGACCGGGGACCCGATTTTCCGAGCAGTACTTC.

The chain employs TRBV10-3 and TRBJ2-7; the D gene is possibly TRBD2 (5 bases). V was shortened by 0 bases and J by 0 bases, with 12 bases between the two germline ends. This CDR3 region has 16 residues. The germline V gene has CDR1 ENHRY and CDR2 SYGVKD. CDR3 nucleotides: TGTGCCATCAGTGAGTCGGGCGGGTCCAGCTCCTACGAGCAGTACTTC. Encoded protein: CAISESGGSSSYEQYF.

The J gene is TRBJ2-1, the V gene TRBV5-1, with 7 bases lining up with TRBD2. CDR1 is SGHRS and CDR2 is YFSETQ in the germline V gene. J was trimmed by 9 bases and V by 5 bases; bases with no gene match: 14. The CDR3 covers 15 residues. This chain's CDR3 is CASSPGTGGSPEQFF. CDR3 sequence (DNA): TGCGCCAGCAGTCCTGGGACCGGGGGGTCCCCTGAGCAGTTCTTC.

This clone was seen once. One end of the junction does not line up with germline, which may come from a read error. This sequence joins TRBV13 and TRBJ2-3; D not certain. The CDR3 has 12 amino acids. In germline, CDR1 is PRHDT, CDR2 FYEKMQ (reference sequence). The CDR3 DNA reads TGTGCCAGCAGCTTGTCGTACGTGGTTTCGAATTTT. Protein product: CASSLSYVVSNF. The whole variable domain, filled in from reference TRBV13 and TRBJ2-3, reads AAGVIQSPRHLIKEKRETATLKCYPIPRHDTVYWYQQGPGQDPQFLISFYEKMQSDKGSIPDRFSAQQFSDYHSELNMSSLELGDSALYFCASSLSYVVSNFGPGTRLTVL.

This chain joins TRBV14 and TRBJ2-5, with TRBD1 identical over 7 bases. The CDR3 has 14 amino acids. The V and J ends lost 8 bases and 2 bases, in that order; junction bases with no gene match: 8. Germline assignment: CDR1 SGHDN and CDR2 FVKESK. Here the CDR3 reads CASSNRGWQETQYF. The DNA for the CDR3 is TGTGCCAGCTCGAACAGGGGTTGGCAAGAGACCCAGTACTTC.

The CDR3 is CASSLGHYNEQFF. The CDR3 coding sequence is TGTGCCAGCAGTTTGGGACACTACAATGAGCAGTTCTTC. The chain links TRBV27 to TRBJ2-1, with D maybe TRBD1 (6 bases). Trimming shortened V by 3 bases and J by 3 bases, and 6 bases separated the two germline ends. CDR3 length: 13 residues. CDR1 is MNHEY, CDR2 SMNVEV, per germline (reference sequence).

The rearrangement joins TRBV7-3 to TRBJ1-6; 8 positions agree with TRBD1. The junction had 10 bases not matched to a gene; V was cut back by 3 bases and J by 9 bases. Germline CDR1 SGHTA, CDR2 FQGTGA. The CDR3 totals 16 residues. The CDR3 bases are TGTGCCAGCAGCTTCCTTGGACAGGGCCATAGTTCACCCCTCCACTTT. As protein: CASSFLGQGHSSPLHF.

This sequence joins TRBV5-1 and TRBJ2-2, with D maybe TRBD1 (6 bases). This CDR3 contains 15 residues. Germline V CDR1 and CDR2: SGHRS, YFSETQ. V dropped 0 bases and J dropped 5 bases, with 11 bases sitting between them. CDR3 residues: CASSLVQGLTGELFF. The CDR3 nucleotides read TGCGCCAGCAGCTTGGTTCAGGGGTTGACCGGGGAGCTGTTTTTT.

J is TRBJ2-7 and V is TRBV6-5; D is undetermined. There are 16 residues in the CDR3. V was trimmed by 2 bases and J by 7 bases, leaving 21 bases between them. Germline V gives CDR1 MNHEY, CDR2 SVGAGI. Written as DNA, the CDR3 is TGTGCCAGCAGTTACGCTCTCGGATCCCGTTTTGTAGAGCAGTACTTC. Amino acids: CASSYALGSRFVEQYF.

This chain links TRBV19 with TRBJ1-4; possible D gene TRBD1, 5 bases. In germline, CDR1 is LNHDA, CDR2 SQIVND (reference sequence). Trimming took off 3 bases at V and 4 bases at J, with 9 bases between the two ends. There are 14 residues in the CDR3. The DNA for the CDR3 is TGTGCCAGTAGTATTGGGGCCTATAATGAAAAACTGTTTTTT. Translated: CASSIGAYNEKLFF.

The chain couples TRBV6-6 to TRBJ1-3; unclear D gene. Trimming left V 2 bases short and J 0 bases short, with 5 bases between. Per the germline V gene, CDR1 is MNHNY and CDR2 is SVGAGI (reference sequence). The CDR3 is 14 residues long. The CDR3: CASSYIGSGNTIYF. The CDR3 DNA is TGTGCCAGCAGTTACATCGGCTCTGGAAACACCATATATTTT.

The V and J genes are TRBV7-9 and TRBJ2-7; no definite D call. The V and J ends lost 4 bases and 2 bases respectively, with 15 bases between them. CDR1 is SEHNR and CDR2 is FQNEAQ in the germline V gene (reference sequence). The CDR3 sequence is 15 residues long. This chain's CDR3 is CASSSIDPAAYEQYF. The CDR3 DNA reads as TGTGCCAGCAGCTCCATAGACCCTGCAGCCTACGAGCAGTACTTC.

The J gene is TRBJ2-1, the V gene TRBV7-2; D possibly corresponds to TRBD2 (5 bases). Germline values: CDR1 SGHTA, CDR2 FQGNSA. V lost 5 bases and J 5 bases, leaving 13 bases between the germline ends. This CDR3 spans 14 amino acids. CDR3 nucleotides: TGTGCCAGCAGCCCGCTGGGAGTCCACAATGAGCAGTTCTTC. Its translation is CASSPLGVHNEQFF.

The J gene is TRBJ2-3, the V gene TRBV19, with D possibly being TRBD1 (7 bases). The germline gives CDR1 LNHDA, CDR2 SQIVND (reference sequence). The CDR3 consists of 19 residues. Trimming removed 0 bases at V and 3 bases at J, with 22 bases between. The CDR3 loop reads CASSIDHHTTGRRTDTQYF. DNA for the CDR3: TGTGCCAGTAGTATAGATCACCACACGACAGGGAGGAGAACAGATACGCAGTATTTT.

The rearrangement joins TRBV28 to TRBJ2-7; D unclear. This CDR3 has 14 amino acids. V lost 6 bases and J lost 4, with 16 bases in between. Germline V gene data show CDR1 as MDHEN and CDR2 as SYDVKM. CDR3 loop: CASRDAARGYEQYF. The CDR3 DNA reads TGTGCCAGCAGGGACGCAGCTCGTGGGTACGAGCAGTACTTC. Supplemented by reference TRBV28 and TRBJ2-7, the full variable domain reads DVKVTQSSRYLVKRTGEKVFLECVQDMDHENMFWYRQDPGLGLRLIYFSYDVKMKEKGDIPEGYSVSREKKERFSLILESASTNQTSMYLCASRDAARGYEQYFGPGTRLTVT.

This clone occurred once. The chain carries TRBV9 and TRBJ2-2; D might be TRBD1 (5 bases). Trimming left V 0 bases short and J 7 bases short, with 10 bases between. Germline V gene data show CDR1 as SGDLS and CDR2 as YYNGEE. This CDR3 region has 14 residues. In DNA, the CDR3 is TGTGCCAGCAGCGTAGCAGGGTTTGGCGGGGAGCTGTTTTTT. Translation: CASSVAGFGGELFF.